This paragraph reports one TCR beta chain. The antigen is not known. These data belong to a study of T cell responses to AZD1222 COVID-19 vaccine. Study-level findings and limits: All repertoire sampling was performed exclusively after the peak T cell response. Spike-wide coverage was observed for vaccine-associated CD4 TCRs, with dominant responses at 160-218 and 743-854.

Germline V CDR1 and CDR2: SGHTA, FQGTGA. Trimming shortened V by 0 bases and J by 7 bases, and 6 bases separated the two germline ends. The length of the CDR3 is 13 residues. Here immunoSEQ multiplex PCR was the method, and the copy in TCRdb shows in-frame clones only, minus some. This repertoire shows 83,000 or so clones, about 84% found once; its top ten account for roughly 8.7%. V usage is TRBV7-3 and J usage is TRBJ1-4, with D possibly TRBD1 on 5 matching bases. Material: peripheral blood, obtained on day 0 of AZD1222 vaccination. The source is an adult in good health. DNA of the CDR3: TGTGCCAGCAGCTTAACGGGGGGTGAAAAACTGTTTTTT. Translating it yields CASSLTGGEKLFF.